This TCR beta chain was retrieved from a study of T cells after posttransplantation cyclophosphamide. Findings of the study overall: Later blood repertoires were often dominated by clones from the donor CD8+ memory compartment. Blood and skin or GI T cell repertoires showed limited TRB overlap. After PTCy, TRB diversity resembled that of CNI/methotrexate controls.

With respect to this clone: Antigen specificity is unknown.

Cyclophosphamide on days +3 and +4 followed busulfan-fludarabine conditioning and a marrow graft. Sequencing was performed with immunoSEQ multiplex PCR; in TCRdb, only in-frame clones are kept and a portion is missing. The table records roughly 6,800 clones, roughly 94% of them present only once. The V gene's germline CDR1 is LNHDA and CDR2 SQIVND (reference sequence). The ends lost 3 bases at V and 2 bases at J; junction bases unmatched: 4. The CDR3 loop spans 14 amino acids. The receptor comes from a female patient aged 45-65 years who received an allogeneic stem cell transplant from a related donor, was CMV-positive, and had no GVHD. The graft donor may have contributed some T cells. This sequence joins TRBV19 and TRBJ2-7; 7 bases agree with TRBD2. Here the sequenced sample was PBMCs, taken approximately 1,500 days after allogeneic stem cell transplant with posttransplant cyclophosphamide. CDR3 amino acids: CASSIIAGAYEQYF. DNA for the CDR3: TGTGCCAGTAGTATTATAGCGGGCGCCTACGAGCAGTACTTC. The full variable domain, completed using reference TRBV19 and TRBJ2-7, is DGGITQSPKYLFRKEGQNVTLSCEQNLNHDAMYWYRQDPGQGLRLIYYSQIVNDFQKGDIAEGYSVSREKKESFPLTVTSAQKNPTAFYLCASSIIAGAYEQYFGPGTRLTVT.